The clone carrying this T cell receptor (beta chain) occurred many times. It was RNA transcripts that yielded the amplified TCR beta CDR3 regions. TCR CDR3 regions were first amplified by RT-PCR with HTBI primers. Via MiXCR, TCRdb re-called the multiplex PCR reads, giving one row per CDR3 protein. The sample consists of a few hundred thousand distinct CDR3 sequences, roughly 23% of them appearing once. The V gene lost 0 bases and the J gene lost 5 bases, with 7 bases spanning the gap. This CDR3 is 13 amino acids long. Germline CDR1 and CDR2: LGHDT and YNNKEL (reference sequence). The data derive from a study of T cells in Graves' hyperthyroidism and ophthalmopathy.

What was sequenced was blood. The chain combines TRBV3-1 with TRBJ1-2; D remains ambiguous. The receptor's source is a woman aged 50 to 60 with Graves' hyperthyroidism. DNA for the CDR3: TGTGCCAGCAGCCAAGACGGACCATATGGCTACACCTTC. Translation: CASSQDGPYGYTF.